Sequencing of this TCR beta chain was carried out in a study of cytomegalovirus exposure and HLA in healthy donors. The PCR used 60 Vbeta and 13 Jbeta primers. Sequenced by immunoSEQ multiplex PCR; TCRdb stores in-frame clones only, minus some. In the table there are approximately 100,000 clones, about four fifths of which are singletons. Germline CDR1 SGHDT, CDR2 YYEEEE. CDR3 length: 15 amino acids. The V and J ends lost 1 base and 0 bases respectively, with 11 bases between them. Sequencing was performed on PBMCs. V is TRBV5-6 and J is TRBJ2-7, with D perhaps TRBD1 (5 bases). The receptor was isolated from a woman aged 40 to 49 in good health and CMV-seronegative. CDR3 sequence reads: CASSLLGRSSYEQYF. CDR3 bases: TGTGCCAGCAGCTTGTTGGGGCGCAGCTCCTACGAGCAGTACTTC.